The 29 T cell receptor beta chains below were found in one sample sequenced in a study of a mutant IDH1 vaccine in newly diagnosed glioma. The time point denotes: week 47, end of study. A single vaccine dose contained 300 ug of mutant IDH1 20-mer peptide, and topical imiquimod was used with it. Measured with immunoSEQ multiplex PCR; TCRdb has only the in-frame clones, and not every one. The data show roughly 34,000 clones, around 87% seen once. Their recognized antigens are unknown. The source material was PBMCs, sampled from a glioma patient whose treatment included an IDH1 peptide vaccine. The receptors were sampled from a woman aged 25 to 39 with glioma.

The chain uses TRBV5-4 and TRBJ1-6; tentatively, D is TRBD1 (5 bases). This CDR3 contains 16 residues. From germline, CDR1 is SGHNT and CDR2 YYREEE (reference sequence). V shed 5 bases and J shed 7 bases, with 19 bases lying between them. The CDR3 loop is CASRRSTDSVNSPLHF. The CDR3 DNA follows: TGTGCCAGCAGACGATCTACAGACAGTGTAAATTCACCCCTCCACTTT. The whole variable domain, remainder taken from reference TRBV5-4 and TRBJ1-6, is ETGVTQSPTHLIKTRGQQVTLRCSSQSGHNTVSWYQQALGQGPQFIFQYYREEENGRGNFPPRFSGLQFPNYSSELNVNALELDDSALYLCASRRSTDSVNSPLHFGNGTRLTVT.

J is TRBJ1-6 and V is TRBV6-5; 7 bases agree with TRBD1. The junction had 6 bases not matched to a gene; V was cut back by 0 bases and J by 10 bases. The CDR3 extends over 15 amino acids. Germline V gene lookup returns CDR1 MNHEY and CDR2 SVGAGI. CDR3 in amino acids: CASSYSLLQGSPLHF. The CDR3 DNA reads TGTGCCAGCAGTTACTCGCTTCTACAGGGGTCACCCCTCCACTTT.

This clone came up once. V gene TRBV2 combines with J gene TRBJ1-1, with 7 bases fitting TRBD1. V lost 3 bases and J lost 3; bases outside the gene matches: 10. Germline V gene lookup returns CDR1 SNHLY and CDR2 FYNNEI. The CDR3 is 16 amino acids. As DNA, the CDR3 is TGTGCCAGCAGTGATACGGCAGGGGGGAGGTACACTGAAGCTTTCTTT. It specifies CASSDTAGGRYTEAFF.

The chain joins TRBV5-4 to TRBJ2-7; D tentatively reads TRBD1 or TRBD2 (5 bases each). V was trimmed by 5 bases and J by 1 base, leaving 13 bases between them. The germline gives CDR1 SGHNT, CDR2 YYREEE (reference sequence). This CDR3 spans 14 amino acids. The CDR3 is CASSYRDGSYEQYF. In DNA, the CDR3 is TGTGCCAGCAGTTACCGGGACGGATCCTACGAGCAGTACTTC.

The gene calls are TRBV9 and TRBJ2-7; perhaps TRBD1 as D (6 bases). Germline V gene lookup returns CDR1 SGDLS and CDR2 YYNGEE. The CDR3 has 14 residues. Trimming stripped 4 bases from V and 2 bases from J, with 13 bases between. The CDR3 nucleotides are TGTGCCAGCAGCCCTGGGGGCACTACCTACGAGCAGTACTTC. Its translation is CASSPGGTTYEQYF. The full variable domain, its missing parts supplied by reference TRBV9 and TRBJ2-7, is DSGVTQTPKHLITATGQRVTLRCSPRSGDLSVYWYQQSLDQGLQFLIQYYNGEERAKGNILERFSAQQFPDLHSELNLSSLELGDSALYFCASSPGGTTYEQYFGPGTRLTVT.

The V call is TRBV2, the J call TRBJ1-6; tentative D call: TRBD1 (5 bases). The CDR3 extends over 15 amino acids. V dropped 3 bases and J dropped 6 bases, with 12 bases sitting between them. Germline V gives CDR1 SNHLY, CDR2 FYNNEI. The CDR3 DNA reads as TGTGCCAGCAGTGACGATGGGACCGCTAATTCACCCCTCCACTTT. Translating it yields CASSDDGTANSPLHF.

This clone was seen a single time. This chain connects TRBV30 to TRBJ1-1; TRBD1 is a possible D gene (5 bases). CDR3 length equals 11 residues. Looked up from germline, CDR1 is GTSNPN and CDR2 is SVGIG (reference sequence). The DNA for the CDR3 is TGTTCGGGGCTCCACGCCCTTGAAGCTTTCTTT. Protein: CSGLHALEAFF.

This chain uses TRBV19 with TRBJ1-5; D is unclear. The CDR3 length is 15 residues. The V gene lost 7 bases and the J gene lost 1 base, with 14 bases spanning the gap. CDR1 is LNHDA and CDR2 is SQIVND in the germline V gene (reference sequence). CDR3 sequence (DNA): TGTGCCAGTAACCGACGAACGGTGAGCAATCAGCCCCAGCATTTT. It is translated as CASNRRTVSNQPQHF.

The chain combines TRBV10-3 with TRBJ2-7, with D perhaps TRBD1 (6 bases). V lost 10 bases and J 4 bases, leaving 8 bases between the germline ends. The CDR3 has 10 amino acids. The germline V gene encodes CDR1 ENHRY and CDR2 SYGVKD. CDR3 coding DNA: TGTGCCACTAGGGGGTACGAGCAGTACTTC. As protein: CATRGYEQYF.

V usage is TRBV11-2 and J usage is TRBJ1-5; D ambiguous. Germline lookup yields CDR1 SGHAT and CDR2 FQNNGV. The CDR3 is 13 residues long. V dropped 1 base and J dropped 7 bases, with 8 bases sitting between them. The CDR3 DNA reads TGTGCCAGCAGCTTAGGGGCCCAACAGCCCCAGCATTTT. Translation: CASSLGAQQPQHF. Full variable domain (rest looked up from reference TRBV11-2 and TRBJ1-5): EAGVAQSPRYKIIEKRQSVAFWCNPISGHATLYWYQQILGQGPKLLIQFQNNGVVDDSQLPKDRFSAERLKGVDSTLKIQPAKLEDSAVYLCASSLGAQQPQHFGDGTRLSIL.

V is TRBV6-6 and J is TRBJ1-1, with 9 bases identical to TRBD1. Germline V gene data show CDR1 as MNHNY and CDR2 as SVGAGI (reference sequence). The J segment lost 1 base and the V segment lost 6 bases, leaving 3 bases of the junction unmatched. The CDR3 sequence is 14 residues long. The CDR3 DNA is TGTGCCAGCAGGAGGGGACAGGGGAACACTGAAGCTTTCTTT. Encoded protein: CASRRGQGNTEAFF.

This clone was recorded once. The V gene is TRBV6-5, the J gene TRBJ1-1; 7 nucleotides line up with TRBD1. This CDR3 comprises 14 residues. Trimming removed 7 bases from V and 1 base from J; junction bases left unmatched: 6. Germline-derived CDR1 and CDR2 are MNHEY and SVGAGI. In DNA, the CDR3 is TGTGCCAGCACCAGGGGGTGGGGGAACACTGAAGCTTTCTTT. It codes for CASTRGWGNTEAFF.

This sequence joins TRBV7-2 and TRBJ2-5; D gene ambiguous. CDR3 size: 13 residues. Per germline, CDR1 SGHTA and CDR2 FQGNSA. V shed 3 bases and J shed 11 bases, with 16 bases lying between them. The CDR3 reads CASSFRSIQMQYF. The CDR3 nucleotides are TGTGCCAGCAGCTTTCGGAGTATTCAGATGCAGTACTTC.

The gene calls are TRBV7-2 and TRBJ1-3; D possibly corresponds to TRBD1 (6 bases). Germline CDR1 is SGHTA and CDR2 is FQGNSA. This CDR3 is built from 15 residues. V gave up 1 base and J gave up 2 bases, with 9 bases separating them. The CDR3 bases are TGTGCCAGCAGCTTAGTCGGGGGCCCTGGAAACACCATATATTTT. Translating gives CASSLVGGPGNTIYF.

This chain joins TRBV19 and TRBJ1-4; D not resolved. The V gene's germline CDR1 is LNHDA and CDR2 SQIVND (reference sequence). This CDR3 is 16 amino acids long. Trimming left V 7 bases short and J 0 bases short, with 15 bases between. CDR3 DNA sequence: TGTGCCAGTAATTTCGGCGGGAGGGCAACTAATGAAAAACTGTTTTTT. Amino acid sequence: CASNFGGRATNEKLFF.

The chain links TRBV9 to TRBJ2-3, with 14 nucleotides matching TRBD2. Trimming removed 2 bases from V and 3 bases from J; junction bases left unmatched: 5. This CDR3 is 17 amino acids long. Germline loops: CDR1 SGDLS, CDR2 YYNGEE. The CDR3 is CASSVGTSGGRTDTQYF. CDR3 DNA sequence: TGTGCCAGCAGCGTTGGGACTAGCGGGGGAAGGACAGATACGCAGTATTTT.

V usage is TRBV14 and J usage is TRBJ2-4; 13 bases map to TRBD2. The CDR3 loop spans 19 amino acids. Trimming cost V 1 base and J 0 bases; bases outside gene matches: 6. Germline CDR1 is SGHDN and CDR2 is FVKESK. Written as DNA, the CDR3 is TGTGCCAGCAGCCAAGGACTAGCGGGGGGCCTGTTAGCCAAAAACATTCAGTACTTC. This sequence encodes CASSQGLAGGLLAKNIQYF.

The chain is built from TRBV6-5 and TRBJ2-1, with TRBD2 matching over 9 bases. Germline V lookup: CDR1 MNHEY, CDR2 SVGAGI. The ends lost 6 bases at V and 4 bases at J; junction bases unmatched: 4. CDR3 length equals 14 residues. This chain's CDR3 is CASRREGAYNEQFF. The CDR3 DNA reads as TGTGCCAGCAGGCGGGAGGGCGCATACAATGAGCAGTTCTTC.

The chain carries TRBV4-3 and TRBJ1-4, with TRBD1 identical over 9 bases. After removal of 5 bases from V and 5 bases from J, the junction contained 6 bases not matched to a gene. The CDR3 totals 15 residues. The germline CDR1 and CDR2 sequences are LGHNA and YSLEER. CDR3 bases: TGCGCCAGCAGCGCAGGGGACAGGGACAATGAAAAACTGTTTTTT. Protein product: CASSAGDRDNEKLFF.

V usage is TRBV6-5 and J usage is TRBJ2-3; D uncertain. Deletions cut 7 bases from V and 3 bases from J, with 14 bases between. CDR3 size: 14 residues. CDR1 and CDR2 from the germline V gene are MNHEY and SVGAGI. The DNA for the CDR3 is TGTGCCAGCACTAGTCGAGGATGGACAGATACGCAGTATTTT. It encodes CASTSRGWTDTQYF.

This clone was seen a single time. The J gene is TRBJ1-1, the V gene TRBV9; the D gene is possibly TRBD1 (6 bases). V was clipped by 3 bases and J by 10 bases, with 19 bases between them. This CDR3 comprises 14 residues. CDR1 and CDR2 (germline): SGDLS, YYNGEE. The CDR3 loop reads CASSAGGGLIGAFF. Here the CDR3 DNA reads TGTGCCAGCAGCGCCGGAGGGGGGCTCATCGGAGCTTTCTTT.

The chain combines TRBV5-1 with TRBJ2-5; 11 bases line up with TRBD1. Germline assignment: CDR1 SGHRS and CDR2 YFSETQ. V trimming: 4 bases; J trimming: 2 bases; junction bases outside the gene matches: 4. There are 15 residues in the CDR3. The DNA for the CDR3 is TGCGCCAGCAGCCCTCGGGACAGGGGGCAAGAGACCCAGTACTTC. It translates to CASSPRDRGQETQYF.

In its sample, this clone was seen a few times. The CDR3 DNA reads as TGTGCCAGCAGTGAAGCTTCCGGGTCACCCCTCCACTTT. Protein product: CASSEASGSPLHF. This chain joins TRBV6-1 and TRBJ1-6, with D unclear. Germline CDR1 reads MNHNS; CDR2 reads SASEGT. Trimming left V 0 bases short and J 10 bases short, with 7 bases between. The CDR3 has 13 amino acids.

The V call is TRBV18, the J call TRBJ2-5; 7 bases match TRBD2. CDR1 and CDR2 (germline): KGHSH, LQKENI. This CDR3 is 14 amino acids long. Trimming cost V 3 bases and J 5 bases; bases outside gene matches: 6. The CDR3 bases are TGTGCCAGCTCACCTTCGGGGGGTGGCGAGACCCAGTACTTC. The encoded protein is CASSPSGGGETQYF. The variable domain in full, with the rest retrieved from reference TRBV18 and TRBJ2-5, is NAGVMQNPRHLVRRRGQEARLRCSPMKGHSHVYWYRQLPEEGLKFMVYLQKENIIDESGMPKERFSAEFPKEGPSILRIQQVVRGDSAAYFCASSPSGGGETQYFGPGTRLLVL.

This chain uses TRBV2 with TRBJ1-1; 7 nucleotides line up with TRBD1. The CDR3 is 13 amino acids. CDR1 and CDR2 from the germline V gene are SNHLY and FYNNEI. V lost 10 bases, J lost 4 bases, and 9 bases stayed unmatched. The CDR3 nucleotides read TGTGCCACCCGATCCGACAGGGTCACTGAAGCTTTCTTT. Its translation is CATRSDRVTEAFF. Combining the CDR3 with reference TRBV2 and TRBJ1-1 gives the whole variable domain EPEVTQTPSHQVTQMGQEVILRCVPISNHLYFYWYRQILGQKVEFLVSFYNNEISEKSEIFDDQFSVERPDGSNFTLKIRSTKLEDSAMYFCATRSDRVTEAFFGQGTRLTVV.

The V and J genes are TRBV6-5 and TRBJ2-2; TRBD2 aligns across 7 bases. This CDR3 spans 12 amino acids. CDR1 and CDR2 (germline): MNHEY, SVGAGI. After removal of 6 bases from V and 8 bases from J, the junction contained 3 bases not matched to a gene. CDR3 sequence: CASRRGGGELFF. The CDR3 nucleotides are TGTGCCAGCAGGCGGGGAGGGGGGGAGCTGTTTTTT.

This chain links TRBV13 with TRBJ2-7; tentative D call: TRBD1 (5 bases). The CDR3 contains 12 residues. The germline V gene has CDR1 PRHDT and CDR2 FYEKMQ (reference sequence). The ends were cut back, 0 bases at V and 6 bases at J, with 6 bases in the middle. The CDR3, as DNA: TGTGCCAGCAGCTTAGGGACAGTCGAGCAGTACTTC. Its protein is CASSLGTVEQYF.

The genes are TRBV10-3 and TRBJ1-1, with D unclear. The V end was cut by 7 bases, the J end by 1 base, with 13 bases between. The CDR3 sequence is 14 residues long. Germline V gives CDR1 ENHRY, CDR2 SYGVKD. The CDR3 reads CAITLGGENTEAFF. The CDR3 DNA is TGTGCCATCACCCTCGGAGGCGAGAACACTGAAGCTTTCTTT.

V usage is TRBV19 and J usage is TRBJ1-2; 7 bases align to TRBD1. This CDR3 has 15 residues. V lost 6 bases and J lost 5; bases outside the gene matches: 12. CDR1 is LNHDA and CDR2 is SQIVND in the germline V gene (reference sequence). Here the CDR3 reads CASRGGGQTKYGYTF. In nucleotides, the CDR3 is TGTGCCAGTAGAGGAGGGGGACAGACAAAGTATGGCTACACCTTC.